This T cell receptor beta chain is from a study of T cells expressing NK-cell markers (dated by TCRdb to the early 2020s). With respect to the entire study: Three sorted T-cell subsets (CD3+CD56+NKG2C+, CD3+CD56+NKG2C- and CD3+CD56-NKG2C+) from 7 to 9 donors had their TCR beta-chain repertoires profiled. Seven of the eight sequenced donors were HCMV-seropositive and one was HCMV-seronegative. The study sequenced eight donors, all healthy volunteers chosen at random: three men and five women. The libraries were sequenced on Illumina HiSeq 2000/2500, MiSeq or NextSeq, producing 2 x 150 bp reads. Study-wide findings and limitations: Those dominant clonotypes were again the most abundant among CD3+CD56-NKG2C+ cells in a handful of donors, at roughly 28.3-65%. In several donors, the dominant CD3+CD56+NKG2C+ clonotypes were found to rank among the top 10 CD8+ clonotypes and to make up about 1.0-7.5% of CD8+ T cells. Whether the expanded NKG2C-expressing T cell clones were specific for HCMV antigens remained unclear.

This sample was sequenced with an Illumina HiSeq 2000. The TCR beta cDNA libraries were made using 5'RACE template switching, a step that added both a universal primer site and unique molecular identifiers. cDNA synthesis was primed from the TCR beta constant segment and was followed by two successive PCR amplification steps. Per the source publication's procedure: MIGEC handled demultiplexing of the reads and grouping by UMI, while MiTCR was used to assemble and quantify clonotypes. To exclude erroneous sequences, any TCR cDNA sequence not supported by at least two reads was discarded. The tcR package was used for downstream repertoire analysis, and clonotypes were matched between fractions using CDR3 nucleotide sequence together with V segment. Antigen specificity was annotated against VDJdb with VDJmatch, allowing one amino acid substitution in CDR3. TCRdb reprocessed the public reads and reports one entry per CDR3 protein sequence, without DNA. These V and J calls derive from TCRdb rather than the authors' analysis. This sample's clone table shows about 380,000 distinct CDR3 sequences. The ten biggest clones cover around 5.3% of the sample.

The CDR3, cysteine through phenylalanine, is 17 amino acids long. This entry has no DNA. CDR1 and CDR2 (SGHDT, YYEEEE) derive from the germline V gene. Concerning this clonotype itself: What this receptor recognizes is not known.

HCMV-specific IgG was detected in serum with a commercial ELISA kit to determine HCMV serostatus. Peripheral blood mononuclear cells were isolated from blood by Ficoll density gradient centrifugation. This clonotype originated in a man aged 18-69 years in good health. Here the chain combines TRBV5-6 and TRBJ2-6; TCRdb's D call, TRBD2, is unchecked because there is no DNA. The sequencing input was blood T cells: a sorted CD56 or NKG2C T cell subset, CD4+ or CD8+ T cells, or bulk PBMC T cells (not recorded which). The CDR3 reads as follows: CASSTKSRVAGANVLTF.